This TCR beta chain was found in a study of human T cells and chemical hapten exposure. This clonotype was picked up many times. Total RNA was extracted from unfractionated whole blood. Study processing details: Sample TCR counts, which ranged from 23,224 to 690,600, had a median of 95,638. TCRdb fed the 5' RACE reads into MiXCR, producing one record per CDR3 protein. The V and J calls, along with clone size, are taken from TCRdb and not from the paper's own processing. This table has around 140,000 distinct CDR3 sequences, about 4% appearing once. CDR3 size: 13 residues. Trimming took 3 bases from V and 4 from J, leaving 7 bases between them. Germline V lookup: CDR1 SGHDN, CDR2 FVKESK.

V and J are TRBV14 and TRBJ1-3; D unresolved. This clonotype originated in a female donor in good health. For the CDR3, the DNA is TGTGCCAGCAGCCAGGGGTTCGGAAACACCATATATTTT. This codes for CASSQGFGNTIYF.